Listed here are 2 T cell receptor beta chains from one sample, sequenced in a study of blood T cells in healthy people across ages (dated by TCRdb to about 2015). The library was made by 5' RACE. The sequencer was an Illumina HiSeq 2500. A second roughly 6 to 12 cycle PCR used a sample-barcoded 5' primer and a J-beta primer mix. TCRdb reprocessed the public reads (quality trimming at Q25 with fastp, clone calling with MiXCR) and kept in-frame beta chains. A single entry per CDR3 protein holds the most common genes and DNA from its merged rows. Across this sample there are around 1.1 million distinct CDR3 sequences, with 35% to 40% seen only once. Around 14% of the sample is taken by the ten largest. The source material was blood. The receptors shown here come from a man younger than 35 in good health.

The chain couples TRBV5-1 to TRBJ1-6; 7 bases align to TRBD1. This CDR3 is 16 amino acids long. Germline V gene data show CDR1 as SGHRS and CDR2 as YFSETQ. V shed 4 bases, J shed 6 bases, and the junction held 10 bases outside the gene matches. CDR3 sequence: CASSTFDRASNSPLHF. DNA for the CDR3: TGCGCCAGCAGCACATTCGACAGGGCGAGTAATTCACCCCTCCACTTT.

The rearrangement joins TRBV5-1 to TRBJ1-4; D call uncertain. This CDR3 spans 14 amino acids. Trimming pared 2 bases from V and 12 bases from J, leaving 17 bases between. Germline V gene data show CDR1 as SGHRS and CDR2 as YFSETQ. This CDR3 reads CASSFDTTSIQLFF. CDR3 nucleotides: TGCGCCAGCAGCTTCGACACGACCAGTATCCAACTGTTTTTT.